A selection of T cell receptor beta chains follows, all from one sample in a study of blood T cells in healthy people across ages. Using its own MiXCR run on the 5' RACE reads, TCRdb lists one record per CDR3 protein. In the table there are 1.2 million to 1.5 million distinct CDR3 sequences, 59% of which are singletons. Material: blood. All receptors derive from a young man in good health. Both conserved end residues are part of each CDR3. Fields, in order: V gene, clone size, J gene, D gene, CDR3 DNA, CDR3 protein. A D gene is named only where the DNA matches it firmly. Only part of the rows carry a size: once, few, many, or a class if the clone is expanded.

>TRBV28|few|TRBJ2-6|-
TGTGCCAGCAGTTTCATAAAAGCCCTCTCTGGGGCCAACGTCCTGACTTTC
CASSFIKALSGANVLTF
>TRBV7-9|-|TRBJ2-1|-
TGTGCCAGCAGCGCAACACAGGGTACGGCTATCAATGAGCAGTTCTTC
CASSATQGTAINEQFF
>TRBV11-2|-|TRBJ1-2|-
TGTGCCAGCAGCTCCCCGGCCGTCACCCTATTGAGGGGCTACACCTTC
CASSSPAVTLLRGYTF
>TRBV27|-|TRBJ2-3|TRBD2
TGTGCCAGCAGTAAGTGGGAGGGGAGCACAGATACGCAGTATTTT
CASSKWEGSTDTQYF
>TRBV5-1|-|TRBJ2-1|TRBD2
TGCGCCAGCAGCGGGCGACTAGCGGGGTCCTACAATGAGCAGTTCTTC
CASSGRLAGSYNEQFF
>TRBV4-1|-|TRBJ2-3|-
TGCGCCAGCAGCCAGAACACCTACGTATCGGGGGCCTACAGCCGCACAGATACGCAGTATTTT
CASSQNTYVSGAYSRTDTQYF
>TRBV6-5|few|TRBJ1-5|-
TGTGCCAGCAGTTACTCGAGGGGGGATCAGCCCCAGCATTTT
CASSYSRGDQPQHF
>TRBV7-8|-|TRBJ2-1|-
TGTGCCAGCAGCCGCAGGGGGCGCGGGGGCAATGAGCAGTTCTTC
CASSRRGRGGNEQFF
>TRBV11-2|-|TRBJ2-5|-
TGTGACAGCAGCTTGGGGGCATTGGCGACCCAGTACTTC
CDSSLGALATQYF
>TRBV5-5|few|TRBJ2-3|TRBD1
TGTGCCAGCAGCTCCCAGGGGGTTACGCAGTATTTT
CASSSQGVTQYF
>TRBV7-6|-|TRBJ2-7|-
TGTGCCAGCAGCCCGAGAGGGATAGCGTACGAGCAGTACTTC
CASSPRGIAYEQYF
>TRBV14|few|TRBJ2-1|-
TGTGCCAGCAGCCAAGGGCCCGGGGGTGAGCAGTTCTTC
CASSQGPGGEQFF
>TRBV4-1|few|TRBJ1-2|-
TGCGCCAGCAGCCAAGACCCTACAGGAGCCTATGGCTACACCTTC
CASSQDPTGAYGYTF
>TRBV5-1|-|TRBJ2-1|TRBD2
TGCGCCAGCAGCTTGGGGCTAGCGGGAGCGGGGAATGAGCAGTTCTTC
CASSLGLAGAGNEQFF
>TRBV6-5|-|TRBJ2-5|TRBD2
TGTGCCAGCAGTTACTCGCCGCGGGGGAGGGGTCAAGAGACCCAGTACTTC
CASSYSPRGRGQETQYF
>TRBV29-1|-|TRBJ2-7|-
TGCAGCGTTGAAGATTCAGGGGAGGGGTACGAGCAGTACTTC
CSVEDSGEGYEQYF
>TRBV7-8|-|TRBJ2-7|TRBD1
TGTGCCAGCAGCCCTAGCAGCCCGGACAGGTCCTACGAGCAGTACTTC
CASSPSSPDRSYEQYF
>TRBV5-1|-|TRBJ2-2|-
TGCGCCAGCAGCCTCAACCGGGACGGTTACACCGGGGAGCTGTTTTTT
CASSLNRDGYTGELFF
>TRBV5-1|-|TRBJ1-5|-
TGCGCCAGCCGAAGAATTCCGGGCAGCAATCAGCCCCAGCATTTT
CASRRIPGSNQPQHF
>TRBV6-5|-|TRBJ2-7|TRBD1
TGTGCCAGCAGTCTGCGTACAGGGGGAAACTACGAGCAGTACTTC
CASSLRTGGNYEQYF
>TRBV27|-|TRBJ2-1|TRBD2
TGTGCCAGCGCCCCAGGGACTAGCGGGATTTCCTCCTACAATGAGCAGTTCTTC
CASAPGTSGISSYNEQFF
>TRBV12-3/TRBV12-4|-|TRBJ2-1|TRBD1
TGTGCCAGCAGTTTAGGCAGGCAGGGGGTAGGTGGCAATGAGCAGTTCTTC
CASSLGRQGVGGNEQFF
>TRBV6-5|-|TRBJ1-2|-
TGTGCCAGCAGGCTAACAGTGGGGGTAGGCTATGGCTACACCTTC
CASRLTVGVGYGYTF
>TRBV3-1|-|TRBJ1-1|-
TGTGCCAGCGGTGTCAGCACTGAAGCTTTCTTT
CASGVSTEAFF
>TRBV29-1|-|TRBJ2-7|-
TGCAGCGTTGAAGACCGGCAGGGAGTTGGCGAGCAGTACTTC
CSVEDRQGVGEQYF
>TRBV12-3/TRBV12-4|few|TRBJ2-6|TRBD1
TGTGCCAGCAGTTTACTGGTGACAGGGATTACTACCTCTGGGGCCAACGTCCTGACTTTC
CASSLLVTGITTSGANVLTF
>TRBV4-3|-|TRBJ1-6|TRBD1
TGCGCCAGCAGCCGGGACAGGGGTTACTATAATTCACCCCTCCACTTT
CASSRDRGYYNSPLHF
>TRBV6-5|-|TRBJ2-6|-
TGTGCCAGCAGTTACTCGAGGGCTACCGGGGCCAACGTCCTGACTTTC
CASSYSRATGANVLTF
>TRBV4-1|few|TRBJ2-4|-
TGCGCCAGCAGCCAAGATTCAGGGAGCCAAAACATTCAGTACTTC
CASSQDSGSQNIQYF
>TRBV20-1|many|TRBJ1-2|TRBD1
TGCAGTGCTAGAGACTCCTCACAGGGGAACTATGGCTACACCTTC
CSARDSSQGNYGYTF
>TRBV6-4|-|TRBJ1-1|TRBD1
TGTGCCAGCAGTGACCTTGGACAGGCCCGGGGAGGCACTGAAGCTTTCTTT
CASSDLGQARGGTEAFF
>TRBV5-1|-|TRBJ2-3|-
TGCGCCAGCAGCTTGGAGGGGCGAACTAGCACAGATACGCAGTATTTT
CASSLEGRTSTDTQYF
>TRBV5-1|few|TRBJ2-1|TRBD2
TGCGCCAGCAGCTTACTCATCAGCGGGGGGGCCGGTGAGCAGTTCTTC
CASSLLISGGAGEQFF
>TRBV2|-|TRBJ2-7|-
TGTGCCAGCATCCGGGAAGTTGGCTACGAGCAGTACTTC
CASIREVGYEQYF
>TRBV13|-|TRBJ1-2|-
TGTGCCAGCAGCTTCACCGGGGCAGCCCTCTATGGCTACACCTTC
CASSFTGAALYGYTF
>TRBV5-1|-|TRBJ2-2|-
TGCGCCAGCAGCCGGGTGTGGACCGAGCACTTACCGAACACCGGGGAGCTGTTTTTT
CASSRVWTEHLPNTGELFF
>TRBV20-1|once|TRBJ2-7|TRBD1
TGCAGTGCTCCCCGACAGGGCTCCTACAATGAGCAGTACTTC
CSAPRQGSYNEQYF
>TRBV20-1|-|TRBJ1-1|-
TGCAGTGCTAGAGAAACCGAGTGTGAAGCTTTCTTT
CSARETECEAFF
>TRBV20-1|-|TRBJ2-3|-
TGCAGTGCTAGTGAAGTCGGGGAGAGCACAGATACGCAGTATTTT
CSASEVGESTDTQYF
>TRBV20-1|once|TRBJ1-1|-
TGCAGTGCTAGAGATCCCGCAGGGGCGGTCGAAGCTTTCTTT
CSARDPAGAVEAFF
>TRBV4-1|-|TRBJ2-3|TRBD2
TGCGCCAGCAAGGGACTAGCGGGAGGGATCGGATACACAGATACGCAGTATTTT
CASKGLAGGIGYTDTQYF
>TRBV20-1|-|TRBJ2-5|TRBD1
TGCAGTGCCCTAGACAGGGCCGGGTCACCTCAGTACTTC
CSALDRAGSPQYF
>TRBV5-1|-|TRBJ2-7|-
TGCGCCAGCAGCACGACGCATGTACCTCCCCGGTTGCAGTACTTC
CASSTTHVPPRLQYF
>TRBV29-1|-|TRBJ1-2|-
TGCAGCGTTGAAACGTTTGGGCAGGGAAACCACGGCTACACCTTC
CSVETFGQGNHGYTF